The 26 T cell receptor beta chains below all came from one sample that was sequenced in a study of memory CD4+ T cells and cytomegalovirus serostatus. Generated by immunoSEQ multiplex PCR, the TCRdb table keeps only in-frame clones and is missing some. The sample has around 49,000 clones; approximately 78% are singletons. The sort gate was single viable CD3+CD4+CD8-CD45RO+ cells for memory CD4+ T cells. Sequenced material: memory CD4+ T cells from blood. Every receptor here comes from an adult in good health and CMV-seronegative.

The chain carries TRBV28 and TRBJ1-2, with a weak D call TRBD1 (5 bases). Germline V gene data show CDR1 as MDHEN and CDR2 as SYDVKM. Trimming left V 5 bases short and J 4 bases short, with 20 bases between. This CDR3 has 16 residues. The CDR3 is CASSPTSPGRRYGYTF. CDR3 bases: TGTGCCAGCAGTCCGACCTCACCGGGACGGCGCTATGGCTACACCTTC.

The rearrangement links TRBV19 to TRBJ2-5, with D perhaps matching TRBD1 or TRBD2 (6 bases each). Deletions cut 3 bases from V and 2 bases from J, with 10 bases between. Germline loops: CDR1 LNHDA, CDR2 SQIVND (reference sequence). The CDR3 length is 14 residues. This chain's CDR3 is CASSIGGRQETQYF. CDR3 DNA: TGTGCCAGTAGTATTGGGGGGCGGCAAGAGACCCAGTACTTC.

The rearrangement joins TRBV7-6 to TRBJ2-5, with D possibly being TRBD2 (7 bases). V lost 0 bases and J 5 bases, leaving 22 bases between the germline ends. This CDR3 comprises 18 residues. From germline, CDR1 is SGHVS and CDR2 FNYEAQ. The CDR3 coding sequence is TGTGCCAGCAGCTTAGCTCCAAAGGGGGGGCTGTTTTGGGAGACCCAGTACTTC. Translating gives CASSLAPKGGLFWETQYF.

The rearrangement links TRBV30 to TRBJ1-2; 9 bases map to TRBD1. Germline CDR1 GTSNPN, CDR2 SVGIG (reference sequence). The ends lost 5 bases at V and 5 bases at J; junction bases unmatched: 6. The CDR3 consists of 13 residues. CDR3 residues: CAWDRGEWYGYTF. In nucleotides, the CDR3 is TGTGCCTGGGACAGGGGGGAGTGGTATGGCTACACCTTC.

This clone was found a few times. The CDR3 region has the DNA TGTGCCTGGAATGAGGGGGTGACCTACGAGCAGTACTTC. Translation: CAWNEGVTYEQYF. This chain uses TRBV30 with TRBJ2-7, with D tentatively TRBD1 (6 bases). The CDR3 has 13 residues. CDR1 is GTSNPN, CDR2 SVGIG, per germline (reference sequence). The ends were cut back, 4 bases at V and 2 bases at J, with 12 bases in the middle.

The V call is TRBV18, the J call TRBJ2-2, with D maybe TRBD2 (5 bases). CDR1 is KGHSH, CDR2 LQKENI, per germline. Trimming took off 6 bases at V and 4 bases at J, with 12 bases between the two ends. This CDR3 has 14 amino acids. The CDR3 nucleotides read TGTGCCAGCTCGTCCGGGATTCTCACCGGGGAGCTGTTTTTT. It encodes CASSSGILTGELFF.

This clone was seen only a few times. This chain connects TRBV5-5 to TRBJ2-7; D is unclear. Germline CDR1 is SGHKS and CDR2 is YYEKEE (reference sequence). V lost 1 base and J 0 bases, leaving 8 bases between the germline ends. The CDR3 is 14 amino acids. CDR3 in DNA: TGTGCCAGCAGCTTGCACTACAGCTCCTACGAGCAGTACTTC. It codes for CASSLHYSSYEQYF.

This clone was seen just once. The V call is TRBV11-2, the J call TRBJ1-1; D not resolved. V was trimmed by 1 base and J by 4 bases, leaving 4 bases between them. CDR1 and CDR2 from the germline V gene are SGHAT and FQNNGV. This CDR3 has 12 residues. CDR3 amino acids: CASSLGVTEAFF. DNA of the CDR3: TGTGCCAGCAGCTTAGGGGTCACTGAAGCTTTCTTT.

The count of this clone is one. The rearrangement links TRBV12-5 to TRBJ2-7; D uncertain. In germline, CDR1 is LGHNT, CDR2 FRNRAP. The ends were cut back, 1 base at V and 6 bases at J, with 13 bases in the middle. The CDR3 is 14 amino acids. CDR3 sequence (DNA): TGTGCTAGTGGTTTGGAAGGCAGAAATAGCGAGCAGTACTTC. Its translation is CASGLEGRNSEQYF.

The chain links TRBV27 to TRBJ1-1; D remains ambiguous. CDR1 and CDR2 (germline): MNHEY, SMNVEV (reference sequence). This CDR3 region has 15 residues. V was cut by 4 bases and J by 4 bases, with 16 bases left in between. CDR3 sequence (DNA): TGTGCCAGCAGTTCCCCCTCCCTAGGGAGCACTGAAGCTTTCTTT. Its translation: CASSSPSLGSTEAFF.

This chain links TRBV9 with TRBJ2-7, with 7 nucleotides matching TRBD2. The CDR3 runs to 15 residues. After removal of 4 bases from V and 4 bases from J, the junction contained 11 bases not matched to a gene. Germline assignment: CDR1 SGDLS and CDR2 YYNGEE. The CDR3 coding sequence is TGTGCCAGCAGCCCTTTCGGGGGAGGGAGTTACGAGCAGTACTTC. Its translation: CASSPFGGGSYEQYF.

V gene TRBV5-1 combines with J gene TRBJ1-1; TRBD1 matches at 9 bases. Germline CDR1 SGHRS, CDR2 YFSETQ. The CDR3 extends over 14 amino acids. V dropped 8 bases and J dropped 7; count of bases not matched to a gene: 12. CDR3 sequence: CASRAGTGNLEAFF. Written as DNA, the CDR3 is TGCGCCAGTCGCGCCGGGACAGGGAATCTTGAAGCTTTCTTT.

The chain links TRBV6-4 to TRBJ1-5; D call uncertain. This CDR3 contains 14 residues. Germline V gene data show CDR1 as MRHNA and CDR2 as SNTAGT. V lost 5 bases to trimming and J lost 2 bases, with 10 bases between them. In DNA, the CDR3 is TGTGCCAGCAGTCCCGACGGAGGCAATCAGCCCCAGCATTTT. It translates to CASSPDGGNQPQHF.

The chain employs TRBV27 and TRBJ2-7; tentative D call: TRBD2 (6 bases). Trimming removed 6 bases from V and 2 bases from J, with 20 bases in between. The CDR3 spans 16 residues. Germline CDR1 is MNHEY and CDR2 is SMNVEV (reference sequence). The DNA of the CDR3 is TGTGCCAGCAGAAATAGTAGGGACTCCCGGGCCTACGAGCAGTACTTC. This sequence encodes CASRNSRDSRAYEQYF.

The rearrangement links TRBV27 to TRBJ2-2; 12 bases map to TRBD2. Trimming took 1 base from V and 1 from J; bases not matched to a gene: 4. The CDR3 spans 18 residues. Germline V gives CDR1 MNHEY, CDR2 SMNVEV (reference sequence). The CDR3 bases are TGTGCCAGCAGTTTATTCGGGACTAGCGGGTTGAACACCGGGGAGCTGTTTTTT. Protein sequence: CASSLFGTSGLNTGELFF.

This clone was recorded only once. The J gene is TRBJ1-5, the V gene TRBV10-3, with a tentative D call TRBD1 (5 bases). There are 15 residues in the CDR3. V lost 10 bases to trimming and J lost 6 bases, with 22 bases between them. CDR1 and CDR2 (germline): ENHRY, SYGVKD. CDR3 sequence reads: CATDPGTAVGQPQHF. CDR3 in DNA: TGTGCCACGGACCCCGGGACCGCCGTGGGTCAGCCCCAGCATTTT.

The chain recombines TRBV7-9 with TRBJ2-5; D might be TRBD1 (6 bases). Deletions cut 5 bases from V and 3 bases from J, with 10 bases between. This CDR3 region has 13 residues. Germline CDR1 and CDR2: SEHNR and FQNEAQ (reference sequence). The CDR3 loop reads CASSPRTEETQYF. The DNA of the CDR3 is TGTGCCAGCAGCCCGAGGACAGAAGAGACCCAGTACTTC.

This sequence joins TRBV6-8 and TRBJ1-1; TRBD1 might be the D (6 bases). V lost 8 bases and J lost 4, with 14 bases in between. In germline, CDR1 is MNHGY, CDR2 SAAAGT. The CDR3 length is 13 residues. CDR3: CASRPLQGTEAFF. CDR3 DNA: TGTGCCAGCCGGCCTCTACAGGGCACTGAAGCTTTCTTT.

The J gene is TRBJ2-7, the V gene TRBV28; D is tentatively TRBD1 or TRBD2 (5 bases each). This CDR3 is built from 13 residues. Germline CDR1 and CDR2: MDHEN and SYDVKM. V was clipped by 7 bases and J by 5 bases, with 15 bases between them. The CDR3 DNA is TGTGCCAGCACCCTGGGTGGGGGACACGAGCAGTACTTC. This sequence encodes CASTLGGGHEQYF.

The chain has TRBV2 and TRBJ2-7, with TRBD1 as a possible D gene (5 bases). The V and J ends lost 3 bases and 0 bases respectively, with 21 bases between them. In germline, CDR1 is SNHLY, CDR2 FYNNEI. The CDR3 runs to 18 residues. DNA of the CDR3: TGTGCCAGCAGTGATATTCCTTGGCAGGGAACCCGCTCCTACGAGCAGTACTTC. Its protein is CASSDIPWQGTRSYEQYF.

J is TRBJ1-5 and V is TRBV9; D remains ambiguous. V was shortened by 1 base and J by 6 bases, with 8 bases between the two germline ends. This CDR3 region has 13 residues. CDR1 is SGDLS, CDR2 YYNGEE, per germline. Here the CDR3 DNA reads TGTGCCAGCAGCGTATCCCCGGGTCAGCCCCAGCATTTT. Its protein is CASSVSPGQPQHF.

The genes are TRBV2 and TRBJ2-5; weak D call: TRBD2 (6 bases). Germline V gives CDR1 SNHLY, CDR2 FYNNEI. This CDR3 region has 9 residues. CDR3 DNA: TGTGCGAGCGGGGAGACCCAGTACTTC. Amino acids: CASGETQYF.

This chain joins TRBV19 and TRBJ1-2; D may be TRBD1 (6 bases). V was trimmed by 0 bases and J by 4 bases, leaving 12 bases between them. This CDR3 comprises 15 residues. The germline gives CDR1 LNHDA, CDR2 SQIVND (reference sequence). CDR3 bases: TGTGCCAGTAGTATAGATGGGACACCTTTCTATGGCTACACCTTC. This sequence encodes CASSIDGTPFYGYTF.

The rearrangement uses TRBV9 and TRBJ2-5; D might be TRBD2 (5 bases). This CDR3 has 12 residues. Trimming left V 0 bases short and J 5 bases short, with 5 bases between. The germline gives CDR1 SGDLS, CDR2 YYNGEE. This CDR3 reads CASSVGGETQYF. DNA for the CDR3: TGTGCCAGCAGCGTAGGAGGGGAGACCCAGTACTTC.

This chain links TRBV27 with TRBJ2-7; 12 bases align to TRBD2. Germline CDR1 reads MNHEY; CDR2 reads SMNVEV (reference sequence). Germline trimming cut 9 bases from V and 2 bases from J; bases unmatched to any gene: 2. The CDR3 contains 13 residues. The CDR3 loop is CASRLAGAYEQYF. As DNA, the CDR3 is TGTGCCAGTAGACTAGCGGGAGCCTACGAGCAGTACTTC.

This clone came up a few times. The CDR3 spells CASRPLPLAGGDEQFF. Written as DNA, the CDR3 is TGCGCCAGCAGGCCCCTCCCACTAGCGGGAGGGGATGAGCAGTTCTTC. This chain links TRBV10-1 with TRBJ2-1, with TRBD2 identical over 13 bases. The CDR3 consists of 16 residues. Germline lookup yields CDR1 WNHNN and CDR2 SYGVQD (reference sequence). The junction had 10 bases not matched to a gene; V was cut back by 6 bases and J by 8 bases.